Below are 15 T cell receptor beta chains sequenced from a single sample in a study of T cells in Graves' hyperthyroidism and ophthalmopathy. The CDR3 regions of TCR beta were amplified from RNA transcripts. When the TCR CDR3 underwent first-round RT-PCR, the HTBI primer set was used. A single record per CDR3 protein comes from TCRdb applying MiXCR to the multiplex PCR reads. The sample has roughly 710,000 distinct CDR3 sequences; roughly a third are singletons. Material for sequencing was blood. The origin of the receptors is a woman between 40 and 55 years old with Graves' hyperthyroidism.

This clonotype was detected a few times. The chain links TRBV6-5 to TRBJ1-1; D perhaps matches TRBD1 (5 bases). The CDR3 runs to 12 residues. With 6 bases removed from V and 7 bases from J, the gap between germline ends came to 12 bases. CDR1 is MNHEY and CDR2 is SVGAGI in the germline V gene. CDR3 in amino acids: CASSAFGGEAFF. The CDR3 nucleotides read TGTGCCAGCAGCGCTTTCGGGGGTGAAGCTTTCTTT.

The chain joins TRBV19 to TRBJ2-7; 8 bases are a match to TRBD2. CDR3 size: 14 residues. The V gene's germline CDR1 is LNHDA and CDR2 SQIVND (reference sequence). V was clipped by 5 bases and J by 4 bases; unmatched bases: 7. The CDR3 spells CASSPDSGNYEQYF. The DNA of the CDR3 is TGTGCCAGTAGTCCAGATAGCGGGAATTACGAGCAGTACTTC.

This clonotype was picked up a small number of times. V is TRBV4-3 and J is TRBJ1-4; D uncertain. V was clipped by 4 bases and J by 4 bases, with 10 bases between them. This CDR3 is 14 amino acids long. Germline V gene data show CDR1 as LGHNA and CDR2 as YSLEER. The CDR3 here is CASSPFSGNEKLFF. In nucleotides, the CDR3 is TGCGCCAGCAGCCCTTTTTCCGGTAATGAAAAACTGTTTTTT.

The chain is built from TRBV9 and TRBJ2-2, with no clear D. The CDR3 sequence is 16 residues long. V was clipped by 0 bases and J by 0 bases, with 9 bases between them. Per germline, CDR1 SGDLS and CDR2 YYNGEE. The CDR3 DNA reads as TGTGCCAGCAGCGTAGGGACCATTCCGAACACCGGGGAGCTGTTTTTT. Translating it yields CASSVGTIPNTGELFF. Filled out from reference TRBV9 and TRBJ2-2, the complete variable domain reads DSGVTQTPKHLITATGQRVTLRCSPRSGDLSVYWYQQSLDQGLQFLIQYYNGEERAKGNILERFSAQQFPDLHSELNLSSLELGDSALYFCASSVGTIPNTGELFFGEGSRLTVL.

CDR3 protein: CASSMSNYYGYTF. The DNA for the CDR3 is TGTGCCAGCAGCATGAGCAATTACTATGGCTACACCTTC. This chain links TRBV11-3 with TRBJ1-2; unclear D gene. The germline gives CDR1 SGHNT, CDR2 YENEEA. V lost 5 bases and J lost 3, with 10 bases in between. The CDR3 has 13 residues.

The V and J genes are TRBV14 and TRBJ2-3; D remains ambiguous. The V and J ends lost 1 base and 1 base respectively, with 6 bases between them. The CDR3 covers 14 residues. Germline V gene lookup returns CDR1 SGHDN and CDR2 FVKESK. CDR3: CASSQVVRTDTQYF. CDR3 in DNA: TGTGCCAGCAGCCAAGTGGTCCGCACAGATACGCAGTATTTT.

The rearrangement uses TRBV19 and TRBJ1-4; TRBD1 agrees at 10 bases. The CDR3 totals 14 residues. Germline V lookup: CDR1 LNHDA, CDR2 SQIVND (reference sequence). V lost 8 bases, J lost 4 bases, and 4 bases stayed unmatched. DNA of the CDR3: TGTGCCAGTCGGACAGGGGGTTATAATGAAAAACTGTTTTTT. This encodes CASRTGGYNEKLFF.

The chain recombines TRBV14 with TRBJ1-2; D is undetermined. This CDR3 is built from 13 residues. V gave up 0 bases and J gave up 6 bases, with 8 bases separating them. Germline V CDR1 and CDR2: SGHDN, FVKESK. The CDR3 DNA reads TGTGCCAGCAGCCAAGAATGGGAGAATGGCTACACCTTC. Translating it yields CASSQEWENGYTF.

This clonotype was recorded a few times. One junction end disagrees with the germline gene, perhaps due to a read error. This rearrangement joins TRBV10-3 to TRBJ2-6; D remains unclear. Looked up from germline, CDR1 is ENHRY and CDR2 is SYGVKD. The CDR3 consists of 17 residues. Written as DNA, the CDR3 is TGTGCCAGCAGTAGGTCCCCATCCTCCTCTGGGGCCAACGTCCTGACTTTC. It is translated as CASSRSPSSSGANVLTF.

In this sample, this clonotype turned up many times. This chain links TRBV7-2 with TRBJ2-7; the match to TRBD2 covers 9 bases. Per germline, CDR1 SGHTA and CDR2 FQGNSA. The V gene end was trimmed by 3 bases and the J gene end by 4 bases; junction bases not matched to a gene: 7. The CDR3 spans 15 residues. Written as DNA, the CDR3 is TGTGCCAGCAGCTTTTTGGCGGGGGGGCCTTACGAGCAGTACTTC. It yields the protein CASSFLAGGPYEQYF.

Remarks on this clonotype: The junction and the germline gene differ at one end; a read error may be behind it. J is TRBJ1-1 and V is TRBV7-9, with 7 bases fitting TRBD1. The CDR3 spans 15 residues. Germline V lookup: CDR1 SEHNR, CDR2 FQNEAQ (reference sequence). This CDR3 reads CASSLAGGGNTAAFF. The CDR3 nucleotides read TGTGCCAGCAGCTTAGCAGGGGGCGGGAACACTGCAGCTTTCTTT.

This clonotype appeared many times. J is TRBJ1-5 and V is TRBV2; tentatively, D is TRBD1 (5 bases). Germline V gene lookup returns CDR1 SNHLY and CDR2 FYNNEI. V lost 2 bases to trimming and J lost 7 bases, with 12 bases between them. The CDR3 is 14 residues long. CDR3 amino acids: CASSERQGRQPQHF. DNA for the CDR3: TGTGCCAGCAGTGAAAGGCAGGGTAGACAGCCCCAGCATTTT.

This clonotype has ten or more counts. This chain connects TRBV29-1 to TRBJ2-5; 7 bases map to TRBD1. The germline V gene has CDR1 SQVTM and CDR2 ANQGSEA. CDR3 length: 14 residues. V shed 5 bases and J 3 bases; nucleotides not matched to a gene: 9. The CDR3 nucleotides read TGCAGCGTTACAGGGGAGATAGGAAAAGAGACCCAGTACTTC. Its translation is CSVTGEIGKETQYF.

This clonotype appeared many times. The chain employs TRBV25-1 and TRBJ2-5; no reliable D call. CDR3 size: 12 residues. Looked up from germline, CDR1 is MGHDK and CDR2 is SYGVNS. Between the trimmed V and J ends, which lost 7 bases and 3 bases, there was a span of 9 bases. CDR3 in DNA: TGTGCCAGCAATACACCGGAAGAGACCCAGTACTTC. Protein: CASNTPEETQYF.

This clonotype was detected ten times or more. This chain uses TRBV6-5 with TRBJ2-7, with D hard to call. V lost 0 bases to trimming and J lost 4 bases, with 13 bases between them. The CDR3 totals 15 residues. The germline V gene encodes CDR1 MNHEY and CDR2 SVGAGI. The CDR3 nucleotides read TGTGCCAGCAGTTACTCGAACGGCGGACCTTACGAGCAGTACTTC. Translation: CASSYSNGGPYEQYF.